Listed below are T cell receptor beta chains from one sample, sequenced in a study of PD-1 blockade in classical Hodgkin lymphoma. Clones were sequenced by immunoSEQ multiplex PCR, and TCRdb holds only the in-frame ones, with some missing. This table holds just under 45,000 clones, roughly 72% found once. Sequences were derived from peripheral blood mononuclear cells (PBMCs), sampled before the second cycle of nivolumab. Source of these receptors: a human donor with classical Hodgkin lymphoma. Both conserved end residues are part of each CDR3. The order of the fields is V gene, clone size, J gene, D gene, CDR3 DNA, CDR3 protein. A D gene is named only where the DNA matches it firmly. For some rows the clone size is stated as once, few or many, or as a class when expanded; others skip it.

V gene: TRBV30
clone size: few
J gene: TRBJ1-2
D gene: .
CDR3 DNA: TGTGCCTGGAGTTTCTCAGGGTTGAACTATGGCTACACCTTC
CDR3 protein: CAWSFSGLNYGYTF

V gene: TRBV5-4
clone size: once
J gene: TRBJ1-1
D gene: TRBD1
CDR3 DNA: TGTGCCAGCAGCTTGTGGGACAGGGGAAGTAACACTGAAGCTTTCTTT
CDR3 protein: CASSLWDRGSNTEAFF

V gene: TRBV7-9
clone size: few
J gene: TRBJ1-1
D gene: .
CDR3 DNA: TGTGCCAGCAGCTTAGGGTACGGGGAGGACACTGAAGCTTTCTTT
CDR3 protein: CASSLGYGEDTEAFF

V gene: TRBV4-1
clone size: .
J gene: TRBJ1-2
D gene: .
CDR3 DNA: TGCGCCAGCAGCCAAGGGAGGACAGCACCCCGAGCTTGGGGCTACACCTTC
CDR3 protein: CASSQGRTAPRAWGYTF

V gene: TRBV29-1
clone size: .
J gene: TRBJ2-2
D gene: .
CDR3 DNA: TGCAGCGTTGGACAGAGTACCAACACCGGGGAGCTGTTTTTT
CDR3 protein: CSVGQSTNTGELFF

V gene: TRBV29-1
clone size: few
J gene: TRBJ1-1
D gene: .
CDR3 DNA: TGCAGCGTTATGGGACCTGAAGCTTTCTTT
CDR3 protein: CSVMGPEAFF

V gene: TRBV5-1
clone size: .
J gene: TRBJ1-2
D gene: TRBD1
CDR3 DNA: TGCGCCAGCAGCCGTGGACAGGTCGCGTCATATGGCTACACCTTC
CDR3 protein: CASSRGQVASYGYTF

V gene: TRBV4-2
clone size: .
J gene: TRBJ1-4
D gene: .
CDR3 DNA: TGTGCCAGCAGCCAAGATCCCCTGGGGGGAAGGTCCTACAATGAAAAACTGTTTTTT
CDR3 protein: CASSQDPLGGRSYNEKLFF

V gene: TRBV7-9
clone size: .
J gene: TRBJ2-2
D gene: .
CDR3 DNA: TGTGCCAGCAGCCCCCGCGACTCAGGCGGGGAGCTGTTTTTT
CDR3 protein: CASSPRDSGGELFF

V gene: TRBV5-6
clone size: .
J gene: TRBJ2-7
D gene: .
CDR3 DNA: TGTGCCAGCAGCTTGGGGTGGGAAACCTACGAGCAGTACTTC
CDR3 protein: CASSLGWETYEQYF

V gene: TRBV6-4
clone size: .
J gene: TRBJ2-7
D gene: TRBD2
CDR3 DNA: TGTGCCAGCAGTGACTCGAGTTTTGGGACTAGCGGGAGTGTGAAGGGCCCCTACGAGCAGTACTTC
CDR3 protein: CASSDSSFGTSGSVKGPYEQYF

V gene: TRBV9
clone size: few
J gene: TRBJ2-7
D gene: .
CDR3 DNA: TGTGCCAGCAGCCCCGGGAGTAGCTCCTACGAGCAGTACTTC
CDR3 protein: CASSPGSSSYEQYF

V gene: TRBV28
clone size: once
J gene: TRBJ2-5
D gene: TRBD1
CDR3 DNA: TGTGCCAGCAGTCCTCCAGGGGGCGGAGAGACCCAGTACTTC
CDR3 protein: CASSPPGGGETQYF

V gene: TRBV7-3
clone size: once
J gene: TRBJ1-1
D gene: .
CDR3 DNA: TGTGCCAGCAGCTCTTTCGGGACGCGGACTGAAGCTTTCTTT
CDR3 protein: CASSSFGTRTEAFF

V gene: TRBV11-3
clone size: .
J gene: TRBJ2-1
D gene: TRBD1
CDR3 DNA: TGTGCCAGCAGCCGCAGGGGGCGTTACAATGAGCAGTTCTTC
CDR3 protein: CASSRRGRYNEQFF

V gene: TRBV7-3
clone size: .
J gene: TRBJ2-7
D gene: .
CDR3 DNA: TGTGCCAGCAGGGGAGGAGCGCGCGGCGAGCAGTACTTC
CDR3 protein: CASRGGARGEQYF

V gene: TRBV30
clone size: .
J gene: TRBJ1-2
D gene: .
CDR3 DNA: TGTGCCTGGGAGCAGGGGAAGCACTATGGCTACACCTTC
CDR3 protein: CAWEQGKHYGYTF

V gene: TRBV19
clone size: .
J gene: TRBJ2-3
D gene: .
CDR3 DNA: TGTGCCAGTAGTATCCGCGCCGGAACAGATACGCAGTATTTT
CDR3 protein: CASSIRAGTDTQYF

V gene: TRBV2
clone size: .
J gene: TRBJ1-3
D gene: .
CDR3 DNA: TGTGCCAGCAGTTTTGGACAGGGAAACACCATATATTTT
CDR3 protein: CASSFGQGNTIYF

V gene: TRBV7-9
clone size: .
J gene: TRBJ1-2
D gene: .
CDR3 DNA: TGTGCCAGCAGCTTACTAAGCGGCGGTTCTAACTATGGCTACACCTTC
CDR3 protein: CASSLLSGGSNYGYTF

V gene: TRBV12-5
clone size: .
J gene: TRBJ1-5
D gene: TRBD1
CDR3 DNA: TGTGCTAGTGGATCACAGGGGAATCAGCCCCAGCATTTT
CDR3 protein: CASGSQGNQPQHF

V gene: TRBV9
clone size: few
J gene: TRBJ2-5
D gene: .
CDR3 DNA: TGTGCCAGCAGCGTAGCGGGGAAAGAGACCCAGTACTTC
CDR3 protein: CASSVAGKETQYF

V gene: TRBV7-6
clone size: .
J gene: TRBJ1-2
D gene: TRBD1
CDR3 DNA: TGTGCCAGCAGCTTAGGAACAGGGGATTCCTATGGCTACACCTTC
CDR3 protein: CASSLGTGDSYGYTF

V gene: TRBV19
clone size: .
J gene: TRBJ2-7
D gene: TRBD2
CDR3 DNA: TGTGCCAGTAGTATGGAGCGGGAGGGCCGCTACGAGCAGTACTTC
CDR3 protein: CASSMEREGRYEQYF

V gene: TRBV6-6
clone size: .
J gene: TRBJ2-1
D gene: TRBD1
CDR3 DNA: TGTGCCAGCAGTTACTCTCAGGGGGCAGGTGAGCAGTTCTTC
CDR3 protein: CASSYSQGAGEQFF

V gene: TRBV9
clone size: .
J gene: TRBJ2-1
D gene: TRBD1
CDR3 DNA: TGTGCCAGCAGCCTCCGACAGGGGTTGGATGAGCAGTTCTTC
CDR3 protein: CASSLRQGLDEQFF

V gene: TRBV5-4
clone size: once
J gene: TRBJ1-4
D gene: TRBD1
CDR3 DNA: TGTGCCCTCGGAGGGGGCGATACTAATGAAAAACTGTTTTTT
CDR3 protein: CALGGGDTNEKLFF

V gene: TRBV7-9
clone size: .
J gene: TRBJ1-2
D gene: .
CDR3 DNA: TGTGCCAGCAGCTTAGGCCAGGGGCAAACCCCATTTGGCTACACCTTC
CDR3 protein: CASSLGQGQTPFGYTF

V gene: TRBV7-9
clone size: .
J gene: TRBJ2-1
D gene: TRBD1
CDR3 DNA: TGTGCCAGCAGCTCCCCCGGGACAGGGAAGAATGAGCAGTTCTTC
CDR3 protein: CASSSPGTGKNEQFF

V gene: TRBV13
clone size: .
J gene: TRBJ1-4
D gene: .
CDR3 DNA: TGTGCCAGCAGCTTAGGCCGTGGACTATCACAGGAAAAACTGTTTTTT
CDR3 protein: CASSLGRGLSQEKLFF

V gene: TRBV7-8
clone size: .
J gene: TRBJ1-5
D gene: .
CDR3 DNA: TGTGCCAGCAGCTTAGACGGGGGGGGCAATCAGCCCCAGCATTTT
CDR3 protein: CASSLDGGGNQPQHF

V gene: TRBV28
clone size: .
J gene: TRBJ2-1
D gene: .
CDR3 DNA: TGTGCCAGCAATACAGCCCCGTACAATGAGCAGTTCTTC
CDR3 protein: CASNTAPYNEQFF

V gene: TRBV7-9
clone size: .
J gene: TRBJ2-7
D gene: .
CDR3 DNA: TGTGCCAAACAGGACGGGTCTCCTCTCTACGAGCAGTACTTC
CDR3 protein: CAKQDGSPLYEQYF

V gene: TRBV19
clone size: .
J gene: TRBJ1-2
D gene: .
CDR3 DNA: TGTGCCAGTAGTATAGCGAGGCTTGGTGGCTACACCTTC
CDR3 protein: CASSIARLGGYTF

V gene: TRBV30
clone size: .
J gene: TRBJ2-5
D gene: .
CDR3 DNA: TGTGCCTACAGGATTCGAGGGAGGGAGACCCAGTACTTC
CDR3 protein: CAYRIRGRETQYF

V gene: TRBV5-1
clone size: few
J gene: TRBJ1-6
D gene: .
CDR3 DNA: TGCGCCAGCAGCTTGGTGACAGCAATTTCTTCACCCCTCCACTTT
CDR3 protein: CASSLVTAISSPLHF

V gene: TRBV29-1
clone size: .
J gene: TRBJ1-1
D gene: .
CDR3 DNA: TGCAGCGTGGCAACGAGTGAAGCTTTCTTT
CDR3 protein: CSVATSEAFF

V gene: TRBV4-1
clone size: few
J gene: TRBJ2-2
D gene: .
CDR3 DNA: TGCGCCAGCAGCCGGTACACCGGGGAGCTGTTTTTT
CDR3 protein: CASSRYTGELFF

V gene: TRBV15
clone size: .
J gene: TRBJ1-4
D gene: .
CDR3 DNA: TGTGCCACCAGCAGAGATATCGGGGCAACTAATGAAAAACTGTTTTTT
CDR3 protein: CATSRDIGATNEKLFF

V gene: TRBV11-2
clone size: few
J gene: TRBJ1-1
D gene: .
CDR3 DNA: TGTGCCAGCAGCTACCTGTGGGGGGGTGGAACTGAAGCTTTCTTT
CDR3 protein: CASSYLWGGGTEAFF

V gene: TRBV4-3
clone size: few
J gene: TRBJ2-5
D gene: TRBD2
CDR3 DNA: TGCGCCAGCAGCCAAGGAGCTAGCGGGAGCGGGGAGACCCAGTACTTC
CDR3 protein: CASSQGASGSGETQYF

V gene: TRBV6-5
clone size: .
J gene: TRBJ1-2
D gene: TRBD1
CDR3 DNA: TGTGCCAGCAGAAGGACAGGGGGCGGCTACACCTTC
CDR3 protein: CASRRTGGGYTF

V gene: TRBV5-1
clone size: .
J gene: TRBJ2-2
D gene: TRBD2
CDR3 DNA: TGCGCCAGCAGCTTGGTACCTCCCCTAGCGGGAGTTCACGGGGAGCTGTTTTTT
CDR3 protein: CASSLVPPLAGVHGELFF

V gene: TRBV4-2
clone size: .
J gene: TRBJ2-1
D gene: TRBD2
CDR3 DNA: TGTGCCAGCAGCCAAGAGGGCACTAGCGGGTTCTACAATGAGCAGTTCTTC
CDR3 protein: CASSQEGTSGFYNEQFF

V gene: TRBV6-4
clone size: .
J gene: TRBJ2-3
D gene: .
CDR3 DNA: TGTGCCAGCAGTGACGCGGGACTCCCTAGCACAGATACGCAGTATTTT
CDR3 protein: CASSDAGLPSTDTQYF

V gene: TRBV28
clone size: .
J gene: TRBJ2-3
D gene: .
CDR3 DNA: TGTGCCAGCAGATCAGTCGTGGACCACACAGATACGCAGTATTTT
CDR3 protein: CASRSVVDHTDTQYF

V gene: TRBV28
clone size: .
J gene: TRBJ2-4
D gene: .
CDR3 DNA: TGTGCCAGCAGGGAACCACAGGGAAATCAGTACTTC
CDR3 protein: CASREPQGNQYF

V gene: TRBV30
clone size: .
J gene: TRBJ2-2
D gene: .
CDR3 DNA: TGTGCCTGGAGTGTAAGCGACAGGAACACCGGGGAGCTGTTTTTT
CDR3 protein: CAWSVSDRNTGELFF

V gene: TRBV4-3
clone size: .
J gene: TRBJ2-1
D gene: .
CDR3 DNA: TGCGCCAGCAGCCTCCTGTACAATGAGCAGTTCTTC
CDR3 protein: CASSLLYNEQFF

V gene: TRBV27
clone size: .
J gene: TRBJ2-3
D gene: .
CDR3 DNA: TGTGCCAGCAGTTTCGGGACCACCCCTGAAACAGATACGCAGTATTTT
CDR3 protein: CASSFGTTPETDTQYF

V gene: TRBV28
clone size: .
J gene: TRBJ1-5
D gene: TRBD1
CDR3 DNA: TGTGCCAGCAGTTTAAATGACAGGGATAATCAGCCCCAGCATTTT
CDR3 protein: CASSLNDRDNQPQHF

V gene: TRBV23-1
clone size: once
J gene: TRBJ1-1
D gene: .
CDR3 DNA: TGCGCCAGCAGTCAAAAGTTCCCAGTCGTAATCACTGAAGCTTTCTTT
CDR3 protein: CASSQKFPVVITEAFF

V gene: TRBV7-2
clone size: .
J gene: TRBJ1-1
D gene: .
CDR3 DNA: TGTGCCAGCAGCCTACATGGGGCTTCTGAAGCTTTCTTT
CDR3 protein: CASSLHGASEAFF

V gene: TRBV5-6
clone size: once
J gene: TRBJ1-5
D gene: .
CDR3 DNA: TGTGCCAGCAGCTTGGGGAATCAGCCCCAGCATTTT
CDR3 protein: CASSLGNQPQHF

V gene: TRBV5-8
clone size: .
J gene: TRBJ2-1
D gene: TRBD2
CDR3 DNA: TGTGCCAGCAGAATGGGGACTAGCACACAGTTCTTC
CDR3 protein: CASRMGTSTQFF

V gene: TRBV19
clone size: .
J gene: TRBJ1-1
D gene: TRBD1
CDR3 DNA: TGTGCCAGTAGTACTCAGGGGGACACTGAAGCTTTCTTT
CDR3 protein: CASSTQGDTEAFF

V gene: TRBV7-6
clone size: .
J gene: TRBJ2-5
D gene: .
CDR3 DNA: TGTGCCAGCCTTGGAGAGACCCAGTACTTC
CDR3 protein: CASLGETQYF

V gene: TRBV5-1
clone size: .
J gene: TRBJ1-3
D gene: .
CDR3 DNA: TGCGCCAGCAGCTTGGGACAGTACAGCTCTGGAAACACCATATATTTT
CDR3 protein: CASSLGQYSSGNTIYF

V gene: TRBV7-2
clone size: .
J gene: TRBJ2-3
D gene: TRBD2
CDR3 DNA: TGTGCCAGCAGCTTAGCCCCGACTAGCGGGAGATTGACAGATACGCAGTATTTT
CDR3 protein: CASSLAPTSGRLTDTQYF